These 14 T cell receptor beta chains were all obtained from the same sample, sequenced in a study of cytomegalovirus exposure and HLA in healthy donors. The PCR used 60 Vbeta and 13 Jbeta primers. Sequenced by immunoSEQ multiplex PCR; TCRdb stores in-frame clones only, minus some. The data show 130,000 to 150,000 clones, with 65% to 80% seen just once and more than 10% held by the top ten. The sequenced sample was PBMCs. These receptors were collected from a man aged 40-49 years in good health and CMV-seropositive.

This chain links TRBV7-8 with TRBJ2-7; D may be TRBD1 (5 bases). Trimming took 5 bases from V and 6 from J, leaving 14 bases between them. The CDR3 runs 13 residues. Per germline, CDR1 SGHVS and CDR2 FQNEAQ. The CDR3 protein is CASSTLQVREQYF. The CDR3 DNA reads TGTGCCAGCAGCACCCTACAGGTTCGCGAGCAGTACTTC.

This chain links TRBV19 with TRBJ2-7, with a possible D match to TRBD1 (5 bases). V lost 9 bases, J lost 0 bases, and 15 bases lay in between. The CDR3 is made up of 14 amino acids. In germline, CDR1 is LNHDA, CDR2 SQIVND (reference sequence). The CDR3 bases are TGTGCCAGCAGTGAGACAGTTGACTCCTACGAGCAGTACTTC. Its translation is CASSETVDSYEQYF.

This clone occurred many times. The chain uses TRBV11-2 and TRBJ2-7; 9 nucleotides align to TRBD1. The CDR3 extends over 15 amino acids. V shed 5 bases, J shed 2 bases, and the junction held 7 bases outside the gene matches. Per germline, CDR1 SGHAT and CDR2 FQNNGV. The CDR3 DNA follows: TGTGCCAGCAGCACGCCGGGGGACAGGGCCTACGAGCAGTACTTC. It is translated as CASSTPGDRAYEQYF.

The gene calls are TRBV10-3 and TRBJ2-3; D is perhaps TRBD2 (6 bases). The CDR3 runs 13 residues. V was shortened by 4 bases and J by 4 bases, with 9 bases between the two germline ends. From germline, CDR1 is ENHRY and CDR2 SYGVKD. The CDR3 region has the DNA TGTGCCATCAGTGGACTAGTCTCAGATACGCAGTATTTT. This translates into CAISGLVSDTQYF.

The CDR3 nucleotides are TGCAGCGTTGAGGGCCTCTTCTACGAGCAGTACTTC. Encoded protein: CSVEGLFYEQYF. V gene TRBV29-1 combines with J gene TRBJ2-7; no clear D gene. CDR1 SQVTM and CDR2 ANQGSEA come from the germline V gene. V was trimmed by 3 bases and J by 3 bases, leaving 9 bases between them. This CDR3 is built from 12 residues.

This sequence joins TRBV27 and TRBJ2-2; D possibly corresponds to TRBD1 (6 bases). This CDR3 spans 14 amino acids. CDR1 and CDR2 (germline): MNHEY, SMNVEV (reference sequence). Trimming removed 2 bases from V and 5 bases from J, with 9 bases in between. CDR3 DNA: TGTGCCAGCAGTTTACAGGGGTGGACCGGGGAGCTGTTTTTT. This gives the protein CASSLQGWTGELFF.

The V and J genes are TRBV4-3 and TRBJ2-3; D gene ambiguous. V lost 0 bases and J lost 6, with 7 bases in between. This CDR3 comprises 13 residues. Per the germline V gene, CDR1 is LGHNA and CDR2 is YSLEER. The CDR3 sequence is CASSQDTVDTQYF. The CDR3 DNA is TGCGCCAGCAGCCAAGATACAGTCGATACGCAGTATTTT.

This chain uses TRBV27 with TRBJ2-1; perhaps TRBD1 as D (6 bases). V lost 7 bases and J 0 bases, leaving 16 bases between the germline ends. Per the germline V gene, CDR1 is MNHEY and CDR2 is SMNVEV (reference sequence). CDR3 length equals 16 residues. The CDR3 bases are TGTGCCAGCACCCCGACAGGAAAGAGCTCCTACAATGAGCAGTTCTTC. It codes for CASTPTGKSSYNEQFF.

V usage is TRBV19 and J usage is TRBJ1-1, with TRBD1 identical over 9 bases. The length of the CDR3 is 14 residues. Germline V gene data show CDR1 as LNHDA and CDR2 as SQIVND (reference sequence). Germline trimming cut 3 bases from V and 4 bases from J; bases unmatched to any gene: 3. Here the CDR3 reads CASSIATGGTEAFF. CDR3 nucleotide sequence: TGTGCCAGTAGTATCGCGACAGGGGGCACTGAAGCTTTCTTT.

V usage is TRBV10-3 and J usage is TRBJ1-1, with 7 nucleotides matching TRBD1. The CDR3 extends over 11 amino acids. CDR1 is ENHRY, CDR2 SYGVKD, per germline. V shed 6 bases and J 9 bases; nucleotides not matched to a gene: 4. CDR3 sequence reads: CAISKTGQAFF. In DNA, the CDR3 is TGTGCCATCAGCAAGACAGGGCAAGCTTTCTTT.

The rearrangement uses TRBV11-1 and TRBJ2-1; TRBD2 matches at 9 bases. J gave up 4 bases and V 5 bases, and 6 bases lay outside the gene matches. CDR1 and CDR2 (germline): SGHAT, FQDESV (reference sequence). The length of the CDR3 is 15 residues. In DNA form, the CDR3 reads TGTGCCAGCAGCCGAACTAGCGGGCCTTACAATGAGCAGTTCTTC. Amino acids: CASSRTSGPYNEQFF.

The rearrangement joins TRBV11-2 to TRBJ1-2, with D hard to call. From germline, CDR1 is SGHAT and CDR2 FQNNGV. The CDR3 sequence is 13 residues long. Trimming shortened V by 5 bases and J by 3 bases, and 10 bases separated the two germline ends. The CDR3 DNA follows: TGTGCCAGCAGCCGAAACAGCTACTATGGCTACACCTTC. Translating it yields CASSRNSYYGYTF.

V gene TRBV5-8 combines with J gene TRBJ2-1; 7 nucleotides agree with TRBD1. V dropped 4 bases and J dropped 6; count of bases not matched to a gene: 10. The CDR3 is 15 residues long. Germline CDR1 is SGHTS and CDR2 is YDEGEE. The CDR3: CASSTDRVTGNEQFF. As DNA, the CDR3 is TGTGCCAGCAGCACCGACAGGGTTACGGGCAATGAGCAGTTCTTC.

V is TRBV7-8 and J is TRBJ2-1; TRBD2 agrees at 13 bases. After removal of 5 bases from V and 4 bases from J, the junction contained 5 bases not matched to a gene. The CDR3 is 16 residues long. Per the germline V gene, CDR1 is SGHVS and CDR2 is FQNEAQ. The CDR3, as DNA: TGTGCCAGCAGCCCGGGGGGACTAGCGGGGTACAATGAGCAGTTCTTC. It is translated as CASSPGGLAGYNEQFF.